Each of the 5 T cell receptor beta chains below was sequenced from the same sample in a study of shared clonotypes between healthy human individuals (dated by TCRdb to 2020 to 2022). Receptor amplification or capture employed the immunoSEQ multiplex PCR assay. TCRdb obtained this table from immuneACCESS and retained in-frame rearrangements with V and J assigned. These tables miss some clones; where compared with another copy, unresolved V genes account for less than half of the shortfall, and the remainder is unexplained. The sample table shows a few hundred thousand clones, and about 80% are seen once. The ten largest make up less than 15% of the sample. Material: PBMCs. These receptors originate from a middle-aged woman in good health. Some clones in this sample may be carry-over from other donors' samples.

The chain recombines TRBV7-9 with TRBJ2-5; D is ambiguous. Trimming took 4 bases from V and 0 from J, leaving 12 bases between them. The CDR3 sequence is 15 residues long. Germline CDR1 and CDR2: SEHNR and FQNEAQ (reference sequence). The CDR3 is CASSSHLVYQETQYF. CDR3 nucleotide sequence: TGTGCCAGCAGCTCCCACCTAGTTTACCAAGAGACCCAGTACTTC.

The J gene is TRBJ2-7, the V gene TRBV6-1; 8 bases are a match to TRBD1. The CDR3 contains 14 residues. V lost 4 bases to trimming and J lost 4 bases; unmatched junction nucleotides: 6. Germline loops: CDR1 MNHNS, CDR2 SASEGT. This chain's CDR3 is CASSAGQGLYEQYF. The CDR3 nucleotides read TGTGCCAGCAGTGCCGGACAGGGATTATACGAGCAGTACTTC.

The J gene is TRBJ2-5, the V gene TRBV18, with D possibly being TRBD2 (5 bases). CDR1 KGHSH and CDR2 LQKENI come from the germline V gene. The CDR3 spans 14 residues. The ends were cut back, 3 bases at V and 1 base at J, with 9 bases in the middle. The CDR3 region is CASSPGGSQETQYF. CDR3 in DNA: TGTGCCAGCTCACCTGGCGGGTCCCAAGAGACCCAGTACTTC. Drawing the rest from reference TRBV18 and TRBJ2-5, the complete variable domain is NAGVMQNPRHLVRRRGQEARLRCSPMKGHSHVYWYRQLPEEGLKFMVYLQKENIIDESGMPKERFSAEFPKEGPSILRIQQVVRGDSAAYFCASSPGGSQETQYFGPGTRLLVL.

The rearrangement links TRBV7-2 to TRBJ2-3, with 7 bases lining up with TRBD1. The V gene's germline CDR1 is SGHTA and CDR2 FQGNSA. CDR3 length: 13 amino acids. Unmatched junction bases numbered 4, after V lost 4 bases and J lost 6 bases. The CDR3 DNA reads TGTGCCAGCAGCTCACCGGACAGGGATACGCAGTATTTT. Translated: CASSSPDRDTQYF.

The chain couples TRBV5-1 to TRBJ2-3, with 12 nucleotides matching TRBD2. Germline CDR1 reads SGHRS; CDR2 reads YFSETQ. This CDR3 has 16 residues. The V segment lost 4 bases and the J segment 1 base; nucleotides outside the gene matches: 4. The CDR3 DNA follows: TGCGCCAGCAGCACCAGACTAGCGGGAGGCACAGATACGCAGTATTTT. Its translation is CASSTRLAGGTDTQYF.